These 13 T cell receptor beta chains came from one sample sequenced in a study of Graves' ophthalmopathy and Graves' hyperthyroidism. Investigators amplified TCR beta CDR3 regions from RNA transcripts. First-round RT-PCR relied on HTBI primers, and a second-round multiplex PCR came next. One entry per CDR3 protein results from TCRdb running MiXCR on the multiplex PCR reads. The sample holds more than 1,000,000 distinct CDR3 sequences; roughly two fifths are singletons and the top ten take 11%. Sequenced material: peripheral blood or thyroid tissue (not recorded which). Every receptor here comes from an adult man with Graves' hyperthyroidism.

The sample holds many counts of this clonotype. V is TRBV20-1 and J is TRBJ1-1; D uncertain. V was clipped by 6 bases and J by 10 bases, with 15 bases between them. The CDR3 length is 11 residues. Looked up from germline, CDR1 is DFQATT and CDR2 is SNEGSKA (reference sequence). CDR3 coding DNA: TGCAGTGCGCAGACCGGTCTAGGAGCTTTCTTT. Residues: CSAQTGLGAFF.

The genes are TRBV11-1 and TRBJ1-3, with 7 nucleotides matching TRBD1. Germline CDR1 is SGHAT and CDR2 is FQDESV (reference sequence). The CDR3 is made up of 18 amino acids. The V gene end was trimmed by 5 bases and the J gene end by 0 bases; junction bases not matched to a gene: 13. CDR3 sequence: CASSQAGTDRISGNTIYF. The CDR3 nucleotides read TGTGCCAGCAGCCAAGCCGGGACAGACCGAATCTCTGGAAACACCATATATTTT.

The rearrangement joins TRBV10-3 to TRBJ2-6, with unresolved D. The CDR3 runs to 15 residues. CDR1 and CDR2 (germline): ENHRY, SYGVKD. V dropped 6 bases and J dropped 0 bases, with 9 bases sitting between them. The CDR3 sequence: CAIRDTCSGANVLTF. The CDR3 DNA follows: TGTGCCATCAGGGATACCTGCTCTGGGGCCAACGTCCTGACTTTC.

Written as DNA, the CDR3 is TGTGCCAGTAGTACCTCTCGGGACGGATACACTGAAGCTTTCTTT. This encodes CASSTSRDGYTEAFF. The chain carries TRBV19 and TRBJ1-1; D possibly corresponds to TRBD1 (5 bases). Germline V gene sequence: CDR1 LNHDA, CDR2 SQIVND (reference sequence). V lost 4 bases to trimming and J lost 3 bases, with 15 bases between them. The CDR3 is 15 amino acids.

This clonotype was seen repeatedly, ten times or more. V and J are TRBV20-1 and TRBJ1-2; the D gene is possibly TRBD1 (6 bases). Germline loops: CDR1 DFQATT, CDR2 SNEGSKA (reference sequence). V lost 1 base, J lost 4 bases, and 13 bases lay in between. The CDR3 has 14 residues. The CDR3 DNA reads TGCAGTGCTAGAGGCGGACAGTGGATCTATGGCTACACCTTC. Residues: CSARGGQWIYGYTF.

This clonotype came up many times. The rearrangement joins TRBV9 to TRBJ1-2; 10 bases are shared with TRBD1. Germline V gene data show CDR1 as SGDLS and CDR2 as YYNGEE. J lost 7 bases, V lost 4 bases, and 7 bases had no gene match. This CDR3 contains 14 residues. CDR3 sequence reads: CASSPRQGAGGYTF. The CDR3 DNA reads TGTGCCAGCAGCCCACGACAGGGGGCAGGTGGCTACACCTTC.

This clonotype was found many times. V gene TRBV29-1 combines with J gene TRBJ1-5, with 7 bases lining up with TRBD1. V shed 7 bases and J 6 bases; nucleotides not matched to a gene: 6. Germline V lookup: CDR1 SQVTM, CDR2 ANQGSEA. CDR3 length equals 12 residues. CDR3: CSAMTGSQPQHF. CDR3 in DNA: TGCAGCGCTATGACAGGGTCTCAGCCCCAGCATTTT. Full variable domain (rest looked up from reference TRBV29-1 and TRBJ1-5): SAVISQKPSRDICQRGTSLTIQCQVDSQVTMMFWYRQQPGQSLTLIATANQGSEATYESGFVIDKFPISRPNLTFSTLTVSNMSPEDSSIYLCSAMTGSQPQHFGDGTRLSIL.

V gene TRBV7-9 combines with J gene TRBJ1-4, with D unresolved. CDR3 size: 15 residues. Between the trimmed V and J ends, which lost 2 bases and 3 bases, there was a span of 10 bases. Per germline, CDR1 SEHNR and CDR2 FQNEAQ (reference sequence). The CDR3 DNA sequence: TGTGCCAGCAGCTTATTAGCTCATTCTAATGAAAAACTGTTTTTT. This gives the protein CASSLLAHSNEKLFF.

This clonotype was picked up many times. The rearrangement links TRBV6-2 or TRBV6-3 to TRBJ1-5; no firm D call. With 0 bases removed from V and 9 bases from J, the gap between germline ends came to 9 bases. There are 13 residues in the CDR3. CDR1 is MNHEY and CDR2 is SVGEGT in the germline V gene. The CDR3 loop reads CASSYSGRPPQHF. CDR3 nucleotide sequence: TGTGCCAGCAGTTACTCGGGCCGACCGCCCCAGCATTTT.

This clonotype was found many times. This chain joins TRBV10-3 and TRBJ2-5; the D call may be TRBD1 or TRBD2 (6 bases each). V was shortened by 10 bases and J by 5 bases, with 17 bases between the two germline ends. The CDR3 runs to 13 residues. Germline CDR1 is ENHRY and CDR2 is SYGVKD. The CDR3 DNA is TGTGCCACCATGGGGGGCCTCACGGAGACCCAGTACTTC. Protein: CATMGGLTETQYF.

Ten or more counts support this clonotype. The V and J genes are TRBV11-1 and TRBJ1-1; unclear D gene. This CDR3 has 16 amino acids. V lost 8 bases and J lost 3, with 22 bases in between. Germline CDR1 reads SGHAT; CDR2 reads FQDESV (reference sequence). CDR3 DNA: TGTGCCAGCGCCCCTGCGCGGTGTAAGTCGTACACTGAAGCTTTCTTT. It encodes CASAPARCKSYTEAFF.

There are many counts of this clonotype. This rearrangement joins TRBV15 to TRBJ2-7; maybe TRBD2 (6 bases). CDR3 length: 16 amino acids. The V end lost 0 bases, the J end lost 3 bases, and 15 bases lay between the germline ends. CDR1 LNHNV and CDR2 YYDKDF come from the germline V gene (reference sequence). In nucleotides, the CDR3 is TGTGCCACCAGCAGAGATTTCGCTAGCGCCAGCTACGAGCAGTACTTC. Residues: CATSRDFASASYEQYF.

Comment on this clonotype: It is likely a read error, because the conserved phenylalanine at the end of the CDR3 is missing. The DNA is omitted, as the CDR3 cannot be located on it reliably, and the CDR3 follows TCRdb's listing. CDR3: CASSLWSSSSY. V is TRBV7-6 and J is TRBJ2-7. The CDR3 has 11 residues if both end residues are counted. Per germline, CDR1 SGHVS and CDR2 FNYEAQ.